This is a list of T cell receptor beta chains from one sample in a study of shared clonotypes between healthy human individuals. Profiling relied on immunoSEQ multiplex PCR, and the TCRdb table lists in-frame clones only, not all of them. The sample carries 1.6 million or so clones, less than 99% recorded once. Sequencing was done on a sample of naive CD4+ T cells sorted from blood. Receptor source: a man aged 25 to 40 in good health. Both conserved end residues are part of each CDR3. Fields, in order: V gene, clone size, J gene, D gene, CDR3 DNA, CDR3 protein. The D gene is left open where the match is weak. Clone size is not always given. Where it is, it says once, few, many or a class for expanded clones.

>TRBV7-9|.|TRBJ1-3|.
TGTGCCAGCAGCTTCGGGACGGCTGGAAACACCATATATTTT
CASSFGTAGNTIYF
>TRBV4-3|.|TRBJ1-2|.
TGCGCCAGCAGCCCACGTTCCGGGAGCTATGGCTACACCTTC
CASSPRSGSYGYTF
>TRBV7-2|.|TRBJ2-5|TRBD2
TGTGCCAGCAGCCAGCGGGAGGGGCCGGAGTACTTC
CASSQREGPEYF
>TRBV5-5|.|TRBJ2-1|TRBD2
TGTGCCAGCAGCTTTCGCGGGAGGACTTACAATGAGCAGTTCTTC
CASSFRGRTYNEQFF
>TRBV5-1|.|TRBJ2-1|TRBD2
TGCGCCAGCAGCGAGGCTCGACTAGCGGGGCTCAATGAGCAGTTCTTC
CASSEARLAGLNEQFF
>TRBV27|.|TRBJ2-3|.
TGTGCCAGCAGTTCAGGCAGCGCCGATACGCAGTATTTT
CASSSGSADTQYF
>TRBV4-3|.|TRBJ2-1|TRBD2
TGCGCCAGCAGCCAAGATTCAGCGGGAGCTTACAATGAGCAGTTCTTC
CASSQDSAGAYNEQFF
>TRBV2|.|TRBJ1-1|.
TGTGCCAGCCAGTGGGGAGGCACTGAAGCTTTCTTT
CASQWGGTEAFF
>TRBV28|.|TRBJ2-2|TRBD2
TGTGCCAGCAGTCCGTACGGAGCTAGCGGGAGGCTGGCCGGGGAGCTGTTTTTT
CASSPYGASGRLAGELFF
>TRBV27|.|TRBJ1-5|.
TGTGCCAGCAGTTTAATGGCAGGGACCCATAGCAATCAGCCCCAGCATTTT
CASSLMAGTHSNQPQHF
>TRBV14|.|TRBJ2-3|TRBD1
TGTGCCAGCAGCCACAGGACAGGGTCCACAGATACGCAGTATTTT
CASSHRTGSTDTQYF
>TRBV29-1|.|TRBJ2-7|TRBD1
TGCAGCGTTGTAGCAGGGGGATACGAGCAGTACTTC
CSVVAGGYEQYF
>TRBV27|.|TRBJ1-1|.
TGTGCCAGCAGCCTCCGGATGGGGGGGGACACTGAAGCTTTCTTT
CASSLRMGGDTEAFF
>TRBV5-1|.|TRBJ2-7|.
TGCGCCAGCAGCCCCAGCACTAGTGCAAGGCCCTACGAGCAGTACTTC
CASSPSTSARPYEQYF
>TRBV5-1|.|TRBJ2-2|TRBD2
TGCGCCAGCAGCTTGGACGGGAGGGCCGTCGGGGAGCTGTTTTTT
CASSLDGRAVGELFF
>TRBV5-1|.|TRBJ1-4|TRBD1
TGCGCCAGCAGCTTTGGGACAGGGGCTAATGAAAAACTGTTTTTT
CASSFGTGANEKLFF
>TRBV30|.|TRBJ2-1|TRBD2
TGTGCCTGGAGTGTAAGGCTAGCGGGAAAGTCCAATGAGCAGTTCTTC
CAWSVRLAGKSNEQFF
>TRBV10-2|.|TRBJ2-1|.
TGCGCCAGCAGGATGCTTACCGGGCCCGCCCCTGCTGAGCAGTTCTTC
CASRMLTGPAPAEQFF
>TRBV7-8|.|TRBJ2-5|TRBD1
TGTGCCAGCAGCTTAGTGGCGATCAGGGGGACGTGGGGCCAAGAGACCCAGTACTTC
CASSLVAIRGTWGQETQYF
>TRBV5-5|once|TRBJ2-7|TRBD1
TGTGCCAGCAGCCAACCCCGACAGGGGGTGGGCGAGCAGTACTTC
CASSQPRQGVGEQYF
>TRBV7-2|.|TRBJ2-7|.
TGTGCCAGCAGCTTAGAGGGACCCCCCGGGGAGCAGTACTTC
CASSLEGPPGEQYF
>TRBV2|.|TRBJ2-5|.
TGTGCCAGCAGTGCGGGGGAGACCCAGTACTTC
CASSAGETQYF
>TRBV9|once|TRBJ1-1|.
TGTGCCAGCAGCGTAGGGACAGCGAACACTGAAGCTTTCTTT
CASSVGTANTEAFF
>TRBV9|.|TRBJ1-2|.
TGTGCCAGCAGCGTAGATGGGGAAAGGAACTATGGCTACACCTTC
CASSVDGERNYGYTF
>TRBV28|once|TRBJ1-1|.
TGTGCCAGCAGCCTAGTTCTCCCTGAAGCTTTCTTT
CASSLVLPEAFF
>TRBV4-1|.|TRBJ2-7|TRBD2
TGCGCCAGCAGCCAAGGCGACCTACGGGCTAGCGGAGTCTACGAGCAGTACTTC
CASSQGDLRASGVYEQYF
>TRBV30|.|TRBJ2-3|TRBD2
TGTGCCTGGAGTGTCCGAGCTAGCGGAATGACTTATACGCAGTATTTT
CAWSVRASGMTYTQYF
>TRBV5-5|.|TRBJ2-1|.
TGTGCCAGCAGCCCTGGGACAAAGCCTTACAATGAGCAGTTCTTC
CASSPGTKPYNEQFF
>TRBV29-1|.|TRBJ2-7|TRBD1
TGCAGCGTTGCAGTAGGACAGGGAGGTGGGCAGTACTTC
CSVAVGQGGGQYF
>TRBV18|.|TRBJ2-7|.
TGTGCCAGCTCACCCCCGAATATGGGGGGATCCAACGAGCAGTACTTC
CASSPPNMGGSNEQYF
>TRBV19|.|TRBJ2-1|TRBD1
TGTGCCAGTAGCGGACGTACAGGGGCGGCCTACAATGAGCAGTTCTTC
CASSGRTGAAYNEQFF
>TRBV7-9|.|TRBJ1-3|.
TGTGCCAGCAGCTTAGGTGGACGGGGCTCTGGAAACACCATATATTTT
CASSLGGRGSGNTIYF
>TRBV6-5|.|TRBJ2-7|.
TGTGCCACCTACGGGGCGCGGTACGAGCAGTACTTC
CATYGARYEQYF
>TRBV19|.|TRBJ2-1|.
TGTGCCAGTAGTATCGTAGGTGACCTTCCCTACAATGAGCAGTTCTTC
CASSIVGDLPYNEQFF
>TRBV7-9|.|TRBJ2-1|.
TGTGCCAGCAGCTTAGCCCCTGACAGCCAAACCTACAATGAGCAGTTCTTC
CASSLAPDSQTYNEQFF
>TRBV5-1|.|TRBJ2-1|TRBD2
TGCGCCAGCAGCTTTAGGACTAGCGTCTCCTACAATGAGCAGTTCTTC
CASSFRTSVSYNEQFF
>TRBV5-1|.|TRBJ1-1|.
TGCGCCAGCAGCTTGGTTGGGGGGGCTGAAACTGAAGCTTTCTTT
CASSLVGGAETEAFF
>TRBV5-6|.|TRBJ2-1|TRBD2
TGTGCCAGCAGCTCGGGACTAGCGCATGAGCAGTTCTTC
CASSSGLAHEQFF
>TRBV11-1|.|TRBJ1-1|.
TGTGCCAGCAGCTTATCTAGGGGTTCGGACGAAGCTTTCTTT
CASSLSRGSDEAFF
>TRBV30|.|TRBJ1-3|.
TGTGCCTGGAGTCTCATGACCAGACGCTCTGGAAACACCATATATTTT
CAWSLMTRRSGNTIYF
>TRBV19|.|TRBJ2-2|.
TGTGCCAGTAGTATGAAACGGGGGACGAACACCGGGGAGCTGTTTTTT
CASSMKRGTNTGELFF
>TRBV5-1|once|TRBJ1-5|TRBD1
TGCGCCAGCAGAGTGGACAGGTCCCCCAATCAGCCCCAGCATTTT
CASRVDRSPNQPQHF
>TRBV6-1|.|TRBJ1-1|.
TGTGCCAGCATAGGACAGATGAACACTGAAGCTTTCTTT
CASIGQMNTEAFF
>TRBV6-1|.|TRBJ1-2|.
TGTGCCAGCAGTCTCGCAGGGGATGGCTACACCTTC
CASSLAGDGYTF
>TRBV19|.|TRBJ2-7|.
TGTGCCAGTAGAAGAGGGCCGGGTAACGAGCAGTACTTC
CASRRGPGNEQYF
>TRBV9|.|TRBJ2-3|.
TGTGCCAGCAGCCCGCCTACCTTCGCAGATACGCAGTATTTT
CASSPPTFADTQYF
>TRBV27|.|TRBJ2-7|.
TGTGCCAGCAGGCGCGGGGCGGGAACCTACGAGCAGTACTTC
CASRRGAGTYEQYF
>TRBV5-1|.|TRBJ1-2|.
TGCGCCAGCAGCTTGGTACGGGACTATGGCTACACCTTC
CASSLVRDYGYTF
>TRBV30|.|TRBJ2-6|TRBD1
TGTGCCTTGACAGGGGGTCCTCTCTCTGGGGCCAACGTCCTGACTTTC
CALTGGPLSGANVLTF
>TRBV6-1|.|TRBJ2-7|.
TGTGCCAGCAGTGGTTCGGGACGGGTCGCCGAGCAGTACTTC
CASSGSGRVAEQYF
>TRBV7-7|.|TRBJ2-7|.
TGTGCCAGCAGCCCCTTCGGTACCGGTTACGAGCAGTACTTC
CASSPFGTGYEQYF
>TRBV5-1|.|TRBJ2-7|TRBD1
TGCGCCAGCAGCTCCCGGACAGGTAGCTACGAGCAGTACTTC
CASSSRTGSYEQYF
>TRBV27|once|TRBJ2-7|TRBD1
TGTGCCAGCAGTCGACACCTGACAGGGGGTGCCTACGAGCAGTACTTC
CASSRHLTGGAYEQYF